This TCR beta chain was sequenced in a study of human T cells and chemical hapten exposure. Each CDR3 protein gets one entry after TCRdb re-called the RACE reads with MiXCR. The repertoire holds approximately 84,000 distinct CDR3 sequences, with around 9.6% as singletons. This CDR3 region has 16 residues. Germline CDR1 SGHKS, CDR2 YYEKEE (reference sequence). V trimming: 0 bases; J trimming: 6 bases; junction bases outside the gene matches: 9. Sample time point: patch test 2, 6 weeks after DPC sensitization. Treatment defined: therapeutic diphenylcyclopropenone sensitization with weekly scalp DPC. Whole blood that had not been fractionated was the source of extracted total RNA. This clonotype showed up many times.

The chain combines TRBV5-5 with TRBJ2-3; TRBD2 aligns across 8 bases. This specimen was whole blood, taken in connection with sensitization to the hapten diphenylcyclopropenone (DPC). This clonotype originated in a woman aged 30 to 39 with alopecia areata. Some clones in this sample may be carry-over from other donors' samples. The CDR3 reads CASSLARLAGVDTQYF. DNA of the CDR3: TGTGCCAGCAGCTTGGCCCGCCTAGCGGGTGTGGATACGCAGTATTTT.